The 25 T cell receptor beta chains below come from one sample, sequenced in a study of regulatory T cells in long-lasting Graves disease. Construction of TCR beta libraries relied on iRepertoire HTBI primers and on Arm-PCR targeting CDR3 regions. TCRdb reprocessed the multiplex PCR reads via MiXCR and lists one record per CDR3 protein. The sample consists of hundreds of thousands of distinct CDR3 sequences, roughly 21% of them appearing once. This sample's time point: persistent/refractory GD, antithyroid drugs over 5 years with positive TRAb. TCR sequences were obtained from RNA taken from PBMCs. The sample here was peripheral blood mononuclear cells (PBMCs), taken when the disease was refractory, from a patient treated with antithyroid drugs. These receptor sequences come from a female donor with Graves disease.

This CDR3 reads CASSPSERETQYF. CDR3 sequence (DNA): TGTGCCAGCTCACCATCGGAAAGAGAGACCCAGTACTTC. The rearrangement joins TRBV18 to TRBJ2-5; no firm D call. The CDR3 runs to 13 residues. Germline V gives CDR1 KGHSH, CDR2 LQKENI. Deletions cut 2 bases from V and 4 bases from J, with 8 bases between.

This clonotype was seen repeatedly, ten times or more. V and J are TRBV3-1 and TRBJ2-5; the D call may be TRBD1 or TRBD2 (6 bases each). CDR3 length: 14 residues. The V gene lost 1 base and the J gene lost 4 bases, with 10 bases spanning the gap. CDR1 and CDR2 (germline): LGHDT, YNNKEL (reference sequence). The CDR3 DNA sequence: TGTGCCAGCAGCCAAGGTTCGGGGGCAGAGACCCAGTACTTC. Protein: CASSQGSGAETQYF.

This clonotype was recorded a few times. V usage is TRBV6-1 and J usage is TRBJ1-4; TRBD1 agrees at 9 bases. V was clipped by 6 bases and J by 3 bases; unmatched bases: 5. CDR3 length equals 15 residues. Germline V gene sequence: CDR1 MNHNS, CDR2 SASEGT. CDR3 nucleotides: TGTGCCAGCAGCGACAGGGGGGAGGCTAATGAAAAACTGTTTTTT. Its protein is CASSDRGEANEKLFF.

In its sample, this clonotype was seen many times. The gene calls are TRBV7-2 and TRBJ2-7, with a possible D match to TRBD1 (6 bases). Trimming left V 5 bases short and J 2 bases short, with 19 bases between. Germline V gene lookup returns CDR1 SGHTA and CDR2 FQGNSA. This CDR3 has 16 amino acids. CDR3 DNA sequence: TGTGCCAGCAGCCTAAACAAGGAGACAGGAGCCTACGAGCAGTACTTC. It specifies CASSLNKETGAYEQYF.

In its sample, this clonotype was seen many times. The chain carries TRBV28 and TRBJ1-2, with D hard to call. The ends were cut back, 4 bases at V and 0 bases at J, with 15 bases in the middle. Per germline, CDR1 MDHEN and CDR2 SYDVKM. The CDR3 consists of 16 residues. The CDR3 nucleotides are TGTGCCAGCAGTTCCGGGAATAGCTTGCCTAACTATGGCTACACCTTC. This translates into CASSSGNSLPNYGYTF.

The chain is built from TRBV12-3 or TRBV12-4 and TRBJ2-2; 10 nucleotides agree with TRBD1. This CDR3 comprises 14 residues. V trimming: 6 bases; J trimming: 6 bases; junction bases outside the gene matches: 4. Here the CDR3 DNA reads TGTGCCAGCAGCCCGACAGGGGGCCCCGGGGAGCTGTTTTTT. The encoded protein is CASSPTGGPGELFF.

At least ten counts were recorded for this clonotype. V usage is TRBV11-2 and J usage is TRBJ1-4; 8 positions match TRBD1. Germline CDR1 reads SGHAT; CDR2 reads FQNNGV. CDR3 size: 14 residues. The V gene end was trimmed by 4 bases and the J gene end by 8 bases; junction bases not matched to a gene: 6. The CDR3 coding sequence is TGTGCCAGCAGCTCAACAGGGGGGTCGGAAAAACTGTTTTTT. As protein: CASSSTGGSEKLFF.

This clonotype was detected ten times or more. The J gene is TRBJ2-2, the V gene TRBV2, with 8 bases that match TRBD1. CDR3 length: 13 residues. Germline V CDR1 and CDR2: SNHLY, FYNNEI. The junction had 4 bases not matched to a gene; V was cut back by 6 bases and J by 7 bases. Here the CDR3 DNA reads TGTGCCAGCAGGGCAGGGGGCATCGGGGAGCTGTTTTTT. Protein: CASRAGGIGELFF.

The CDR3 reads CSVTGTGTYEQYF. The CDR3 region has the DNA TGCAGCGTCACCGGGACAGGGACCTACGAGCAGTACTTC. The J gene is TRBJ2-7, the V gene TRBV29-1, with 9 nucleotides matching TRBD1. The CDR3 contains 13 residues. The ends lost 6 bases at V and 2 bases at J; junction bases unmatched: 5. CDR1 and CDR2 from the germline V gene are SQVTM and ANQGSEA.

This chain connects TRBV18 to TRBJ2-5; a weak D match, TRBD1 (5 bases). V was clipped by 3 bases and J by 1 base, with 15 bases between them. Per germline, CDR1 KGHSH and CDR2 LQKENI. The CDR3 runs 16 residues. The CDR3 reads CASSPLGQAFQETQYF. CDR3 nucleotide sequence: TGTGCCAGCTCACCCTTGGGGCAGGCGTTCCAAGAGACCCAGTACTTC.

This clonotype was recorded at least ten times. The CDR3 bases are TGTGCCAGCAGCTCTCGTACCGGACAGGGGGAGACCCAGTACTTC. Its translation: CASSSRTGQGETQYF. The chain uses TRBV3-1 and TRBJ2-5; 9 bases align to TRBD1. The CDR3 contains 15 residues. Trimming at V came to 5 bases and at J to 5 bases, leaving 9 bases not matched to a gene. From germline, CDR1 is LGHDT and CDR2 YNNKEL (reference sequence).

The sample holds a few counts of this clonotype. The V and J genes are TRBV20-1 and TRBJ2-7, with 10 bases lining up with TRBD2. CDR1 is DFQATT and CDR2 is SNEGSKA in the germline V gene (reference sequence). The V segment lost 5 bases and the J segment 3 bases; nucleotides outside the gene matches: 7. The CDR3 length is 14 residues. The CDR3 spells CSARTGLADYEQYF. The CDR3, as DNA: TGCAGTGCTCGGACTGGACTAGCGGACTACGAGCAGTACTTC.

Here the CDR3 DNA reads TGTGCCAGCAGTAAGGGACTAGCGGGATGGGAGCAGTTCTTC. Translation: CASSKGLAGWEQFF. This chain links TRBV12-3 or TRBV12-4 with TRBJ2-1, with TRBD2 matching 13 bases. The length of the CDR3 is 14 residues. V was clipped by 5 bases and J by 10 bases; unmatched bases: 5.

This clonotype has ten or more counts. The chain is built from TRBV7-2 and TRBJ1-2; 12 nucleotides align to TRBD1. The CDR3 covers 18 residues. CDR1 SGHTA and CDR2 FQGNSA come from the germline V gene. The V and J ends lost 5 bases and 4 bases, in that order; junction bases with no gene match: 14. CDR3 loop: CASSITRDRGLLGYGYTF. CDR3 in DNA: TGTGCCAGCAGCATTACCCGGGACAGGGGGCTGTTGGGCTATGGCTACACCTTC.

This clonotype was counted only a few times. The rearrangement uses TRBV20-1 and TRBJ1-1; D is perhaps TRBD1 (5 bases). The ends were cut back, 4 bases at V and 1 base at J, with 16 bases in the middle. The germline CDR1 and CDR2 sequences are DFQATT and SNEGSKA (reference sequence). The CDR3 is 15 amino acids. The CDR3 here is CSATLNRRGNTEAFF. The CDR3 DNA follows: TGCAGTGCTACTCTAAATAGGAGGGGGAACACTGAAGCTTTCTTT.

This clonotype has just one count. J is TRBJ1-1 and V is TRBV28; D is undetermined. V lost 8 bases, J lost 0 bases, and 13 bases lay in between. The CDR3 is 14 amino acids. Per germline, CDR1 MDHEN and CDR2 SYDVKM. DNA of the CDR3: TGTGCCAGCTCAAAGAGGGCGTTGAACACTGAAGCTTTCTTT. Translated: CASSKRALNTEAFF. Filled out from reference TRBV28 and TRBJ1-1, the complete variable domain reads DVKVTQSSRYLVKRTGEKVFLECVQDMDHENMFWYRQDPGLGLRLIYFSYDVKMKEKGDIPEGYSVSREKKERFSLILESASTNQTSMYLCASSKRALNTEAFFGQGTRLTVV.

The chain joins TRBV3-1 to TRBJ2-2; 8 nucleotides align to TRBD2. CDR3 length: 14 amino acids. V dropped 7 bases and J dropped 5; count of bases not matched to a gene: 6. Germline CDR1 is LGHDT and CDR2 is YNNKEL (reference sequence). The DNA of the CDR3 is TGTGCCAGCACCGAAGGGACTAGGACCGGGGAGCTGTTTTTT. It encodes CASTEGTRTGELFF.

This clonotype was seen only a few times. The CDR3 nucleotides are TGTGCCACCAGCTCCTTGAACACCGGGGAGCTGTTTTTT. Protein: CATSSLNTGELFF. V usage is TRBV15 and J usage is TRBJ2-2, with D uncertain. V was clipped by 5 bases and J by 1 base, with 5 bases between them. Germline assignment: CDR1 LNHNV and CDR2 YYDKDF (reference sequence). The CDR3 covers 13 residues.

This rearrangement joins TRBV10-3 to TRBJ2-2; 7 nucleotides align to TRBD2. The CDR3 runs 16 residues. Germline trimming cut 11 bases from V and 6 bases from J; bases unmatched to any gene: 18. Germline V gene lookup returns CDR1 ENHRY and CDR2 SYGVKD. CDR3: CASNGLVISSPGELFF. CDR3 in DNA: TGTGCCTCCAACGGACTAGTCATTAGTAGTCCCGGGGAGCTGTTTTTT.

The chain couples TRBV7-9 to TRBJ1-5; no clear D gene. The CDR3 is 14 amino acids. From germline, CDR1 is SEHNR and CDR2 FQNEAQ (reference sequence). V was cut by 0 bases and J by 3 bases, with 6 bases left in between. DNA for the CDR3: TGTGCCAGCAGCTTAGCAGGGTTCAATCAGCCCCAGCATTTT. Amino acid sequence: CASSLAGFNQPQHF.

DNA for the CDR3: TGTGCCAGCAGCCTGGGACAGGGGGCCGGAGATACGCAGTATTTT. Protein: CASSLGQGAGDTQYF. The J gene is TRBJ2-3, the V gene TRBV11-3; 12 nucleotides agree with TRBD1. The ends lost 5 bases at V and 5 bases at J; junction bases unmatched: 5. The CDR3 loop spans 15 amino acids. CDR1 and CDR2 from the germline V gene are SGHNT and YENEEA.

The chain couples TRBV4-3 to TRBJ2-5; D is undetermined. Germline V lookup: CDR1 LGHNA, CDR2 YSLEER. The CDR3 totals 17 residues. Deletions cut 1 base from V and 1 base from J, with 16 bases between. CDR3 in DNA: TGCGCCAGCAGCCAAGGGAAAGACACATATCGCCAAGAGACCCAGTACTTC. Translation: CASSQGKDTYRQETQYF.

V gene TRBV29-1 combines with J gene TRBJ2-1; D not resolved. The CDR3 sequence is 11 residues long. Looked up from germline, CDR1 is SQVTM and CDR2 is ANQGSEA. V lost 4 bases to trimming and J lost 8 bases, with 9 bases between them. The CDR3 DNA reads as TGCAGCGTTGTGAGTCTCTATGAGCAGTTCTTC. Amino acids: CSVVSLYEQFF.

This clonotype was found many times. This chain joins TRBV6-1 and TRBJ1-2; no clear D. Deletions cut 6 bases from V and 2 bases from J, with 16 bases between. The CDR3 consists of 15 residues. Germline V gene data show CDR1 as MNHNS and CDR2 as SASEGT. The CDR3 region is CASSPSRVLNYGYTF. In DNA, the CDR3 is TGTGCCAGCAGCCCATCGAGGGTTCTGAACTATGGCTACACCTTC.

This clonotype showed up just a few times. This chain links TRBV10-3 with TRBJ2-7; 10 positions agree with TRBD2. With 4 bases clipped from V and 4 bases from J, the junction kept 4 bases outside the gene matches. Germline V gene data show CDR1 as ENHRY and CDR2 as SYGVKD. The length of the CDR3 is 14 residues. The CDR3 DNA is TGTGCCATCAGTGGGACTAGCGGAGTTTACGAGCAGTACTTC. Its protein product is CAISGTSGVYEQYF.